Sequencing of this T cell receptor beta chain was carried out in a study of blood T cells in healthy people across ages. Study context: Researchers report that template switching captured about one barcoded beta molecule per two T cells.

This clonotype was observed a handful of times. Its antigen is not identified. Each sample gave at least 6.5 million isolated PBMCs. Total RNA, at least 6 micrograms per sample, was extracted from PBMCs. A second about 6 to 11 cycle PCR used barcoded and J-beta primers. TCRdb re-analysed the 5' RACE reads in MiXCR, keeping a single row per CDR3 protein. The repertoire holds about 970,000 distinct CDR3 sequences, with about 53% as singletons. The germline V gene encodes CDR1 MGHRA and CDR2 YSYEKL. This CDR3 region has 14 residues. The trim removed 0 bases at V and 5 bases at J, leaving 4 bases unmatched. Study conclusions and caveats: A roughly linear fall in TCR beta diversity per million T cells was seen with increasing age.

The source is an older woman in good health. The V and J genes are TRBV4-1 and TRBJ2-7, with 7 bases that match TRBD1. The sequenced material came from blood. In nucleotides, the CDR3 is TGCGCCAGCAGCCAAGACTCCGGGACAGACGAGCAGTACTTC. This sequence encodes CASSQDSGTDEQYF.